This T cell receptor (beta chain) stems from a study of cytomegalovirus exposure and HLA in healthy donors. Repertoires were generated with immunoSEQ multiplex PCR, while TCRdb's copy carries only in-frame clones and drops some. In the table there are about 160,000 clones, roughly 86% of which are singletons. After removal of 3 bases from V and 4 bases from J, the junction contained 11 bases not matched to a gene. This CDR3 contains 17 residues. The germline CDR1 and CDR2 sequences are MGHRA and YSYEKL. Sample: PBMCs. The origin of this receptor is a man aged 18 to 30 in good health and CMV-seropositive. V gene TRBV4-1 combines with J gene TRBJ2-3; 9 bases align to TRBD2. The CDR3, as DNA: TGCGCCAGCAGCCAGGGGTGGGCTAGCGGGATCTCAGATACGCAGTATTTT. Amino acids: CASSQGWASGISDTQYF.